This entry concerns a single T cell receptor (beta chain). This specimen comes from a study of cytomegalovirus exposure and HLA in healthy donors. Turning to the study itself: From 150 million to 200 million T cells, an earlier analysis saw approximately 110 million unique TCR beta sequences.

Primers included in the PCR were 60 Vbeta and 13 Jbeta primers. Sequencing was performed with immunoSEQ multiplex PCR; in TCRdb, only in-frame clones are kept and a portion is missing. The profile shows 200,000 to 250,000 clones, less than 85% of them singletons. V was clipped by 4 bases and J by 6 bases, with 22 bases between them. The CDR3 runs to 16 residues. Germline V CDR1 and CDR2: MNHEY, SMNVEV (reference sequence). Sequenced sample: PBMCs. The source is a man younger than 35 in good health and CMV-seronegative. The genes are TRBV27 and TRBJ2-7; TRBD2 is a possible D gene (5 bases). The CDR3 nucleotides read TGTGCCAGCAGTTCGGGGAGACACCACTTAAGAGGCGAGCAGTACTTC. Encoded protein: CASSSGRHHLRGEQYF.